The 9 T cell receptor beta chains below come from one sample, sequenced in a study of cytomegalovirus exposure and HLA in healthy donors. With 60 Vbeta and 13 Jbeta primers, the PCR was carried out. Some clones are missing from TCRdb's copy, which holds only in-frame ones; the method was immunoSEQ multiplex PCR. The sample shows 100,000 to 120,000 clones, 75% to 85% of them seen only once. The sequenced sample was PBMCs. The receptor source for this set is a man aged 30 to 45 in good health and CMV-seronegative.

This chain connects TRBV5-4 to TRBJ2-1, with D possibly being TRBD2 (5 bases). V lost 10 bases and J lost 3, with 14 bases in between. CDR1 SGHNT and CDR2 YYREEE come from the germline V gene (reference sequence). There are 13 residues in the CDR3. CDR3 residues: CAGDTRGYNEQFF. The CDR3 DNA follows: TGTGCCGGAGACACTCGGGGCTACAATGAGCAGTTCTTC. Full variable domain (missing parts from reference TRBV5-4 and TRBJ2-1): ETGVTQSPTHLIKTRGQQVTLRCSSQSGHNTVSWYQQALGQGPQFIFQYYREEENGRGNFPPRFSGLQFPNYSSELNVNALELDDSALYLCAGDTRGYNEQFFGPGTRLTVL.

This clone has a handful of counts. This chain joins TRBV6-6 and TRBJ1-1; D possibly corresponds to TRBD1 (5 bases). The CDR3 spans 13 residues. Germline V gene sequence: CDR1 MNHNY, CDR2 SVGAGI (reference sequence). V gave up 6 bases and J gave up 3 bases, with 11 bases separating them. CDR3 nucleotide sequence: TGTGCCAGCAGGATGGGAGGGGACACTGAAGCTTTCTTT. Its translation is CASRMGGDTEAFF.

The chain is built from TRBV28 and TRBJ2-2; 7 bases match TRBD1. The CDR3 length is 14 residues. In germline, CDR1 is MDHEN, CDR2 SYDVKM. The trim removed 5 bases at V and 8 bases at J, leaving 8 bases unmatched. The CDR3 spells CASSLTGARGELFF. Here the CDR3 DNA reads TGTGCCAGCAGTCTTACAGGGGCTAGGGGGGAGCTGTTTTTT.

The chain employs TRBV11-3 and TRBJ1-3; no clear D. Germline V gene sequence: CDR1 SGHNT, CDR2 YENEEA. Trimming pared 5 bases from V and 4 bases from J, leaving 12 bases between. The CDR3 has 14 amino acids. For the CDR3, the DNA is TGTGCCAGCAGCCAAAGCCCGATAGGAAACACCATATATTTT. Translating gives CASSQSPIGNTIYF.

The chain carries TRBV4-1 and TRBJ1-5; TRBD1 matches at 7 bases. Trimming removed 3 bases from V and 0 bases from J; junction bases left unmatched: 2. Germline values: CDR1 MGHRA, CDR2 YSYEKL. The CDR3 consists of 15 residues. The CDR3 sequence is CASSQDRYSNQPQHF. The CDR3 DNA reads TGCGCCAGCAGCCAGGACAGGTATAGCAATCAGCCCCAGCATTTT.

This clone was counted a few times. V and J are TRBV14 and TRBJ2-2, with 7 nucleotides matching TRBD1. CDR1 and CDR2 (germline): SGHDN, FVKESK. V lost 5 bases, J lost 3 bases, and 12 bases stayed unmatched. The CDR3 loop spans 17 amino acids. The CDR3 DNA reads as TGTGCCAGCAGCTTACTAGGGAGACAGGGTGACACCGGGGAGCTGTTTTTT. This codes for CASSLLGRQGDTGELFF. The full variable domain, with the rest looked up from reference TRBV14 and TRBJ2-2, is EAGVTQFPSHSVIEKGQTVTLRCDPISGHDNLYWYRRVMGKEIKFLLHFVKESKQDESGMPNNRFLAERTGGTYSTLKVQPAELEDSGVYFCASSLLGRQGDTGELFFGEGSRLTVL.

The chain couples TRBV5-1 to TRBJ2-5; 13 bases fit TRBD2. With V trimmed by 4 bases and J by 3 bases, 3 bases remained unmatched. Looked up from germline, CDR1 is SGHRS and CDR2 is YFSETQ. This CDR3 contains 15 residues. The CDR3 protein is CASSRTSGREETQYF. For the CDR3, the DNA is TGCGCCAGCAGCCGAACTAGCGGGAGGGAAGAGACCCAGTACTTC.

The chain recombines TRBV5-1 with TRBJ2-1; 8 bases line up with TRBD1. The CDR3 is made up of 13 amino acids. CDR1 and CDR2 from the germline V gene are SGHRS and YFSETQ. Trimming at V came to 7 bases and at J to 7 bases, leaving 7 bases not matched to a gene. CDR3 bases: TGCGCCAGCTGGAGGACAGGGTCAAATGAGCAGTTCTTC. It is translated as CASWRTGSNEQFF.

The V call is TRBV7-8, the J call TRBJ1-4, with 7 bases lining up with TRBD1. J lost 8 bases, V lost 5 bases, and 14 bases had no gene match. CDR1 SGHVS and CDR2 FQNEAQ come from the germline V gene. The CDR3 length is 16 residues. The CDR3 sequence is CASSPPRQGEGEKLFF. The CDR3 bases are TGTGCCAGCAGCCCACCCCGACAGGGCGAGGGGGAAAAACTGTTTTTT.